Following are 21 T cell receptor beta chains from one sample sequenced in a study of read filtering for tumor transcriptome and immune sequencing. The library was built from roughly 400 ng RNA with molecular barcoded adaptors for alpha/delta and beta/gamma chains. TCRdb reanalysed the reads using MiXCR and keeps one entry per CDR3 protein. Of around 40,000 distinct CDR3 sequences in the sample, 12% were seen once. Sequenced sample: a population of CD138-negative cells sorted from bone marrow. The receptors derive from a donor at least 40 years old with multiple myeloma.

This clonotype was seen many times. The chain is built from TRBV11-2 and TRBJ2-3; D unclear. Germline V gives CDR1 SGHAT, CDR2 FQNNGV. V was cut by 1 base and J by 2 bases, with 7 bases left in between. The CDR3 spans 14 residues. The CDR3: CASSLVVNTDTQYF. The DNA for the CDR3 is TGTGCCAGCAGCTTAGTGGTGAACACAGATACGCAGTATTTT.

For this clonotype: Given a much more abundant clone one base away, this may be a read error. The J gene is TRBJ1-5, the V gene TRBV2, with D maybe TRBD1 (5 bases). Germline V lookup: CDR1 SNHLY, CDR2 FYNNEI. The CDR3 totals 18 residues. Trimming removed 5 bases at V and 1 base at J, with 21 bases between. CDR3: CASSRGVQKALSNQPQHF. The CDR3 nucleotides are TGTGCCAGCAGTAGAGGGGTCCAGAAGGCTTTGAGCAATCAGCCCCAGCATTTT.

This clonotype showed up many times. The chain recombines TRBV20-1 with TRBJ1-5; a possible D gene is TRBD1 (5 bases). The CDR3 loop spans 15 amino acids. V was shortened by 3 bases and J by 1 base, with 13 bases between the two germline ends. CDR1 DFQATT and CDR2 SNEGSKA come from the germline V gene (reference sequence). The CDR3 region has the DNA TGCAGTGCTAGTACTAGGGGCGGAAGCAATCAGCCCCAGCATTTT. Translation gives CSASTRGGSNQPQHF.

This clonotype showed up many times. The chain employs TRBV6-5 and TRBJ2-1, with 8 bases identical to TRBD1. The CDR3 totals 14 residues. Germline-derived CDR1 and CDR2 are MNHEY and SVGAGI. Unmatched junction bases numbered 7, after V lost 2 bases and J lost 10 bases. Written as DNA, the CDR3 is TGTGCCAGCAGTTACCGGGACAGGATGGGGGAGCAGTTCTTC. As protein: CASSYRDRMGEQFF.

At least ten counts were recorded for this clonotype. CDR3 region: CASSPRGTGDYEQYF. CDR3 in DNA: TGTGCCAGCAGCCCGAGGGGGACTGGGGACTACGAGCAGTACTTC. The chain uses TRBV7-8 and TRBJ2-7; the D call may be TRBD1 or TRBD2 (6 bases each). The germline CDR1 and CDR2 sequences are SGHVS and FQNEAQ. The CDR3 spans 15 residues. Trimming removed 5 bases at V and 3 bases at J, with 17 bases between.

This clonotype was counted at least ten times. The chain carries TRBV5-4 and TRBJ2-6; tentatively, D is TRBD1 (6 bases). Germline assignment: CDR1 SGHNT and CDR2 YYREEE (reference sequence). CDR3 size: 18 residues. V lost 3 bases and J lost 0, with 16 bases in between. The CDR3 sequence is CASSSQGGAPSGANVLTF. CDR3 bases: TGTGCCAGCAGCTCTCAAGGGGGTGCCCCCTCTGGGGCCAACGTCCTGACTTTC.

This clonotype was seen at least ten times. The CDR3: CSVQHNYNEQFF. The CDR3 DNA sequence: TGCAGCGTTCAACATAACTACAATGAGCAGTTCTTC. The gene calls are TRBV29-1 and TRBJ2-1; D is ambiguous. The germline V gene encodes CDR1 SQVTM and CDR2 ANQGSEA. The CDR3 has 12 amino acids. With 5 bases removed from V and 3 bases from J, the gap between germline ends came to 8 bases.

This clonotype was counted only a few times. The chain uses TRBV19 and TRBJ2-5; 9 bases agree with TRBD2. With 5 bases clipped from V and 3 bases from J, the junction kept 7 bases outside the gene matches. The CDR3 extends over 15 amino acids. From germline, CDR1 is LNHDA and CDR2 SQIVND (reference sequence). CDR3 in amino acids: CASSPLTSGKETQYF. The CDR3 region has the DNA TGTGCCAGTAGTCCACTGACTAGCGGTAAAGAGACCCAGTACTTC.

At least ten counts were recorded for this clonotype. The genes are TRBV28 and TRBJ2-4; D is possibly TRBD1 (6 bases). CDR1 and CDR2 from the germline V gene are MDHEN and SYDVKM. The length of the CDR3 is 13 residues. Trimming stripped 4 bases from V and 6 bases from J, with 10 bases between. CDR3 nucleotide sequence: TGTGCCAGCAGTTACCAGGGGCGAAACATTCAGTACTTC. Its translation: CASSYQGRNIQYF.

The sample holds many counts of this clonotype. The chain employs TRBV5-1 and TRBJ2-3; D remains ambiguous. Trimming took 0 bases from V and 5 from J, leaving 7 bases between them. Germline values: CDR1 SGHRS, CDR2 YFSETQ. The CDR3 loop spans 13 amino acids. The CDR3 coding sequence is TGCGCCAGCAGCTTGGGCAGTTTAGATACGCAGTATTTT. Translation: CASSLGSLDTQYF.

This clonotype occurred many times. V usage is TRBV5-1 and J usage is TRBJ1-1; possibly TRBD1 for D (6 bases). The V end was cut by 1 base, the J end by 5 bases, with 12 bases between. CDR1 and CDR2 from the germline V gene are SGHRS and YFSETQ. The CDR3 contains 14 residues. The CDR3 protein is CASSLSRGRTEAFF. CDR3 nucleotide sequence: TGCGCCAGCAGCTTGTCCAGGGGTCGTACTGAAGCTTTCTTT.

This clonotype was found many times. CDR3 DNA sequence: TGTGCCAGCTCACCCCTCGAGGGGCAGCCCCAGCATTTT. This codes for CASSPLEGQPQHF. The J gene is TRBJ1-5, the V gene TRBV18; TRBD1 might be the D (5 bases). CDR3 length: 13 residues. With 3 bases removed from V and 7 bases from J, the gap between germline ends came to 10 bases. Germline V gene sequence: CDR1 KGHSH, CDR2 LQKENI.

This clonotype was seen many times. The chain joins TRBV20-1 to TRBJ1-2; possible D gene TRBD1, 5 bases. The germline gives CDR1 DFQATT, CDR2 SNEGSKA (reference sequence). V lost 8 bases, J lost 8 bases, and 21 bases lay in between. The CDR3 is made up of 13 amino acids. The CDR3 loop is CSPSGGDMRGYTF. CDR3 nucleotide sequence: TGCAGTCCGTCCGGGGGAGATATGAGAGGCTACACCTTC.

This clonotype has just one count. A read error likely explains this, since a far larger clone differs by one base. The chain joins TRBV11-3 to TRBJ2-7; a possible D gene is TRBD1 (5 bases). CDR1 is SGHNT and CDR2 is YENEEA in the germline V gene. The CDR3 loop spans 12 amino acids. Between the trimmed V and J ends, which lost 3 bases and 7 bases, there was a span of 10 bases. The CDR3 protein is CASSFTQEEQYF. The CDR3 DNA follows: TGTGCCAGCAGCTTCACACAGGAGGAGCAGTACTTC.

This clonotype has ten or more counts. V is TRBV20-1 and J is TRBJ1-2; no firm D call. Germline V gene sequence: CDR1 DFQATT, CDR2 SNEGSKA (reference sequence). This CDR3 has 14 residues. Trimming took 0 bases from V and 5 from J, leaving 13 bases between them. The CDR3 here is CSARDHPLGYGYTF. The CDR3 region has the DNA TGCAGTGCTAGAGATCATCCCCTTGGTTATGGCTACACCTTC.

This clonotype showed up many times. The chain combines TRBV7-3 with TRBJ1-2; 9 bases agree with TRBD1. V shed 5 bases and J 2 bases; nucleotides not matched to a gene: 3. CDR3 length: 14 residues. Germline CDR1 SGHTA, CDR2 FQGTGA. The CDR3 region is CASSPGQGNYGYTF. The CDR3 DNA sequence: TGTGCCAGCAGCCCCGGACAGGGGAACTATGGCTACACCTTC.

Many counts were recorded for this clonotype. This chain links TRBV2 with TRBJ2-3; D is perhaps TRBD1 or TRBD2 (5 bases each). Deletions cut 1 base from V and 1 base from J, with 9 bases between. Germline CDR1 SNHLY, CDR2 FYNNEI. There are 15 residues in the CDR3. The CDR3 DNA sequence: TGTGCCAGCAGTGAAGAAGGGACCGGCACAGATACGCAGTATTTT. This gives the protein CASSEEGTGTDTQYF.

Turning to this clonotype: This could be a read error, since a much larger clone is one nucleotide away. The rearrangement joins TRBV6-5 to TRBJ2-3; D possibly matches TRBD1 or TRBD2 (5 bases each). The V and J ends lost 6 bases and 5 bases respectively, with 15 bases between them. The CDR3 has 14 amino acids. CDR1 and CDR2 (germline): MNHEY, SVGAGI. This CDR3 is CASSLIGARDTQYF. In DNA form, the CDR3 reads TGTGCCAGCAGCCTCATCGGGGCTCGAGATACGCAGTATTTT.

There are many counts of this clonotype. The chain combines TRBV29-1 with TRBJ2-1, with 7 bases that match TRBD2. The CDR3 consists of 13 residues. Losses at the gene ends were 6 bases for V and 1 base for J; bases not matched to a gene: 3. Germline CDR1 reads SQVTM; CDR2 reads ANQGSEA. The CDR3 DNA sequence: TGCAGCGTGGGGGGGATGTCCTACAATGAGCAGTTCTTC. It encodes CSVGGMSYNEQFF.

This clonotype is categorized as medium-sized. The V call is TRBV6-4, the J call TRBJ2-1, with 9 bases fitting TRBD2. Trimming removed 3 bases from V and 4 bases from J; junction bases left unmatched: 7. The germline V gene encodes CDR1 MRHNA and CDR2 SNTAGT. This CDR3 spans 16 amino acids. The CDR3 region is CASSDGGGADYNEQFF. For the CDR3, the DNA is TGTGCCAGCAGTGATGGCGGGGGGGCCGATTACAATGAGCAGTTCTTC.

This clonotype was counted at least ten times. The chain is built from TRBV2 and TRBJ1-1; 12 nucleotides agree with TRBD1. This CDR3 region has 17 residues. Per germline, CDR1 SNHLY and CDR2 FYNNEI. The J segment lost 4 bases and the V segment lost 7 bases, leaving 13 bases of the junction unmatched. The CDR3 region has the DNA TGTGCCAGCACCCGGCCGGGACAGGGGGCGTGGGGCACTGAAGCTTTCTTT. Translation: CASTRPGQGAWGTEAFF. The entire variable domain, with the rest obtained from reference TRBV2 and TRBJ1-1, is as follows: EPEVTQTPSHQVTQMGQEVILRCVPISNHLYFYWYRQILGQKVEFLVSFYNNEISEKSEIFDDQFSVERPDGSNFTLKIRSTKLEDSAMYFCASTRPGQGAWGTEAFFGQGTRLTVV.